The 32 T cell receptor beta chains given below trace back to one sample, sequenced in a study of cytomegalovirus exposure and HLA in healthy donors. Method: immunoSEQ multiplex PCR; TCRdb's copy keeps in-frame clones and lacks some. The sample consists of 150,000 or so clones, about nine tenths of them appearing once. Sequencing was carried out using PBMCs. These receptors were collected from a woman aged 25 to 45 in good health and CMV-seropositive.

This chain joins TRBV7-8 and TRBJ2-7; 7 bases fit TRBD2. The CDR3 runs 16 residues. Trimming cost V 4 bases and J 0 bases; bases outside gene matches: 9. CDR1 and CDR2 (germline): SGHVS, FQNEAQ. The CDR3 DNA sequence: TGTGCCAGCAGCTCGGAGACTAGCCCATACTCCTACGAGCAGTACTTC. It yields the protein CASSSETSPYSYEQYF.

V and J are TRBV7-9 and TRBJ2-5, with D perhaps TRBD2 (6 bases). With 5 bases removed from V and 5 bases from J, the gap between germline ends came to 9 bases. The CDR3 loop spans 12 amino acids. CDR1 and CDR2 (germline): SEHNR, FQNEAQ (reference sequence). The CDR3 loop reads CASSGGRETQYF. The CDR3 DNA reads TGTGCCAGCAGCGGGGGGAGGGAGACCCAGTACTTC.

V gene TRBV5-1 combines with J gene TRBJ2-1; D possibly corresponds to TRBD2 (5 bases). Germline V lookup: CDR1 SGHRS, CDR2 YFSETQ. The CDR3 spans 13 residues. Trimming cost V 4 bases and J 6 bases, with 11 bases left between them. CDR3 in amino acids: CASSLPRGNEQFF. The CDR3 coding sequence is TGCGCCAGCAGCCTCCCCCGGGGCAATGAGCAGTTCTTC.

This clone was detected once. The chain recombines TRBV5-6 with TRBJ2-2; D may be TRBD1 (6 bases). V lost 3 bases and J 1 base, leaving 7 bases between the germline ends. The CDR3 length is 14 residues. CDR1 and CDR2 (germline): SGHDT, YYEEEE. The DNA for the CDR3 is TGTGCCAGCAGCTCGGGACAGAACACCGGGGAGCTGTTTTTT. This translates into CASSSGQNTGELFF.

The chain joins TRBV27 to TRBJ2-7, with D maybe TRBD2 (5 bases). From germline, CDR1 is MNHEY and CDR2 SMNVEV (reference sequence). V dropped 4 bases and J dropped 2 bases, with 15 bases sitting between them. The length of the CDR3 is 15 residues. CDR3 residues: CASSSPGAATYEQYF. CDR3 nucleotides: TGTGCCAGCAGTTCCCCTGGAGCGGCTACCTACGAGCAGTACTTC.

The chain employs TRBV19 and TRBJ1-1; no definite D call. Germline V lookup: CDR1 LNHDA, CDR2 SQIVND (reference sequence). V dropped 3 bases and J dropped 0 bases, with 11 bases sitting between them. There are 15 residues in the CDR3. As DNA, the CDR3 is TGTGCCAGTAGTATTCGGACGGGAATGAACACTGAAGCTTTCTTT. Protein product: CASSIRTGMNTEAFF.

The chain uses TRBV29-1 and TRBJ2-7; 11 bases align to TRBD2. From germline, CDR1 is SQVTM and CDR2 ANQGSEA. The CDR3 runs 14 residues. Losses at the gene ends were 6 bases for V and 3 bases for J; bases not matched to a gene: 7. CDR3 bases: TGCAGCGTCCACTTGACTAGCGGGGACTACGAGCAGTACTTC. It translates to CSVHLTSGDYEQYF.

This clone showed up just once. This sequence joins TRBV6-1 and TRBJ1-1, with TRBD1 identical over 8 bases. V shed 6 bases and J 5 bases; nucleotides not matched to a gene: 8. Germline assignment: CDR1 MNHNS and CDR2 SASEGT. The CDR3 spans 14 residues. The CDR3 spells CASSRTGWGTEAFF. DNA for the CDR3: TGTGCCAGCAGCAGGACAGGGTGGGGTACTGAAGCTTTCTTT.

The V call is TRBV27, the J call TRBJ1-5; 10 positions agree with TRBD1. J lost 5 bases, V lost 3 bases, and 4 bases had no gene match. The CDR3 is 15 amino acids. CDR1 is MNHEY and CDR2 is SMNVEV in the germline V gene (reference sequence). DNA for the CDR3: TGTGCCAGCAGTTTGGGGACAGGGGTCGATCAGCCCCAGCATTTT. Its protein is CASSLGTGVDQPQHF.

This clone was counted once. The CDR3 here is CASSLARDQPQHF. Written as DNA, the CDR3 is TGCGCCAGCAGCCTAGCACGGGATCAGCCCCAGCATTTT. The rearrangement links TRBV4-1 to TRBJ1-5; D unclear. The CDR3 consists of 13 residues. V lost 4 bases and J lost 5, with 9 bases in between. Germline-derived CDR1 and CDR2 are MGHRA and YSYEKL.

This chain connects TRBV9 to TRBJ2-7; 10 bases map to TRBD2. The V segment lost 4 bases and the J segment 3 bases; nucleotides outside the gene matches: 4. The CDR3 is 14 amino acids. Germline-derived CDR1 and CDR2 are SGDLS and YYNGEE. The CDR3 spells CASSSGTSVYEQYF. Here the CDR3 DNA reads TGTGCCAGCAGCTCCGGGACTAGCGTCTACGAGCAGTACTTC.

This clone was seen a single time. This chain connects TRBV4-1 to TRBJ2-7; 8 bases are shared with TRBD2. V trimming: 3 bases; J trimming: 0 bases; junction bases outside the gene matches: 4. Germline CDR1 MGHRA, CDR2 YSYEKL. This CDR3 contains 15 residues. The CDR3 protein is CASSQAGGPSYEQYF. The CDR3 DNA is TGCGCCAGCAGCCAGGCGGGGGGCCCCTCCTACGAGCAGTACTTC.

This clone was seen once. The gene calls are TRBV15 and TRBJ2-1; 9 bases are a match to TRBD2. V shed 5 bases and J 4 bases; nucleotides not matched to a gene: 9. CDR1 and CDR2 from the germline V gene are LNHNV and YYDKDF (reference sequence). CDR3 length: 16 amino acids. The chain's CDR3 is CATSAAGGRKYNEQFF. The CDR3 region has the DNA TGTGCCACCAGCGCGGCGGGAGGGCGAAAATACAATGAGCAGTTCTTC. The full variable domain, with the rest looked up from reference TRBV15 and TRBJ2-1, is DAMVIQNPRYQVTQFGKPVTLSCSQTLNHNVMYWYQQKSSQAPKLLFHYYDKDFNNEADTPDNFQSRRPNTSFCFLDIRSPGLGDTAMYLCATSAAGGRKYNEQFFGPGTRLTVL.

J is TRBJ2-1 and V is TRBV5-1; possibly TRBD1 for D (5 bases). Trimming took off 2 bases at V and 8 bases at J, with 11 bases between the two ends. This CDR3 has 13 residues. Per germline, CDR1 SGHRS and CDR2 YFSETQ. CDR3 coding DNA: TGCGCCAGCAGCTTTTTAGGGGCAGATGAGCAGTTCTTC. Its translation is CASSFLGADEQFF.

The V call is TRBV25-1, the J call TRBJ2-2; no clear D gene. This CDR3 region has 16 residues. Germline lookup yields CDR1 MGHDK and CDR2 SYGVNS. The germline V and J ends were trimmed by 2 bases and 1 base, with 11 bases remaining between them. CDR3 in DNA: TGTGCCAGCAGTGAAATTAGAGGAAAGAACACCGGGGAGCTGTTTTTT. It encodes CASSEIRGKNTGELFF.

The chain is built from TRBV4-1 and TRBJ2-7, with D perhaps matching TRBD1 (6 bases). V was cut by 1 base and J by 6 bases, with 13 bases left in between. CDR1 is MGHRA and CDR2 is YSYEKL in the germline V gene. The CDR3 is 14 residues long. CDR3 nucleotide sequence: TGCGCCAGCAGCCAAGGGACAGAAGCTAGCGAGCAGTACTTC. This gives the protein CASSQGTEASEQYF.

This chain connects TRBV5-4 to TRBJ2-1; TRBD1 agrees at 9 bases. Germline-derived CDR1 and CDR2 are SGHNT and YYREEE (reference sequence). V lost 4 bases and J lost 4; bases outside the gene matches: 6. The CDR3 is 15 residues long. As DNA, the CDR3 is TGTGCCAGCAGCGTAGGGACAGGGCGGTACAATGAGCAGTTCTTC. Its translation: CASSVGTGRYNEQFF.

The chain is built from TRBV6-6 and TRBJ1-1; 7 bases align to TRBD1. CDR3 length: 16 amino acids. CDR1 and CDR2 (germline): MNHNY, SVGAGI (reference sequence). Trimming cost V 7 bases and J 0 bases; bases outside gene matches: 11. The CDR3 nucleotides are TGTGCCAGCATCAATTGGGGACAGACAGTGAACACTGAAGCTTTCTTT. This gives the protein CASINWGQTVNTEAFF.

The rearrangement joins TRBV7-6 to TRBJ2-3, with TRBD2 matching 8 bases. V was pared by 3 bases and J by 5 bases, with 10 bases of the junction left unmatched. CDR1 is SGHVS and CDR2 is FNYEAQ in the germline V gene. CDR3 size: 16 residues. The CDR3 region is CASSFVVDSGVDTQYF. In DNA form, the CDR3 reads TGTGCCAGCAGCTTCGTGGTGGATAGCGGGGTAGATACGCAGTATTTT.

In this sample, this clone turned up once. This sequence joins TRBV4-2 and TRBJ2-2, with 7 nucleotides matching TRBD2. With V trimmed by 4 bases and J by 5 bases, 10 bases remained unmatched. The CDR3 covers 16 residues. Per germline, CDR1 LGHNA and CDR2 YNFKEQ. CDR3 sequence: CASSPLLGGGTGELFF. For the CDR3, the DNA is TGTGCCAGCAGCCCCCTGTTGGGCGGGGGAACCGGGGAGCTGTTTTTT.

The chain combines TRBV19 with TRBJ2-5; D remains unclear. Trimming stripped 5 bases from V and 4 bases from J, with 5 bases between. Germline CDR1 and CDR2: LNHDA and SQIVND (reference sequence). The CDR3 has 11 residues. Here the CDR3 DNA reads TGTGCCAGTAGTGCCGGAGAGACCCAGTACTTC. Its protein is CASSAGETQYF.

The chain combines TRBV2 with TRBJ2-1; 10 nucleotides align to TRBD1. This CDR3 is built from 15 residues. With V trimmed by 3 bases and J by 8 bases, 7 bases remained unmatched. Per the germline V gene, CDR1 is SNHLY and CDR2 is FYNNEI. The CDR3 loop reads CASSDRTGGRDEQFF. DNA for the CDR3: TGTGCCAGCAGTGACAGGACAGGGGGAAGGGATGAGCAGTTCTTC. The whole variable domain, remainder taken from reference TRBV2 and TRBJ2-1, is EPEVTQTPSHQVTQMGQEVILRCVPISNHLYFYWYRQILGQKVEFLVSFYNNEISEKSEIFDDQFSVERPDGSNFTLKIRSTKLEDSAMYFCASSDRTGGRDEQFFGPGTRLTVL.

This rearrangement joins TRBV7-6 to TRBJ1-1, with 8 bases that match TRBD1. This CDR3 comprises 15 residues. V dropped 0 bases and J dropped 0; count of bases not matched to a gene: 0. Germline values: CDR1 SGHVS, CDR2 FNYEAQ. The CDR3, as DNA: TGTGCCAGCAGCTTAGCACAGGGGGTGAACACTGAAGCTTTCTTT. Translating gives CASSLAQGVNTEAFF.

This chain links TRBV28 with TRBJ2-2, with 11 bases identical to TRBD2. The length of the CDR3 is 15 residues. J was trimmed by 4 bases and V by 6 bases; bases with no gene match: 4. Germline assignment: CDR1 MDHEN and CDR2 SYDVKM. In nucleotides, the CDR3 is TGTGCCAGCAGACGTAGCGGGGGGGCCACCGGGGAGCTGTTTTTT. Its translation: CASRRSGGATGELFF. Together with reference TRBV28 and TRBJ2-2, the CDR3 gives the full variable domain: DVKVTQSSRYLVKRTGEKVFLECVQDMDHENMFWYRQDPGLGLRLIYFSYDVKMKEKGDIPEGYSVSREKKERFSLILESASTNQTSMYLCASRRSGGATGELFFGEGSRLTVL.

The CDR3 loop reads CASSGTGFSEQFF. In DNA form, the CDR3 reads TGTGCCAGCAGCGGGACAGGGTTTTCGGAGCAGTTCTTC. The rearrangement links TRBV9 to TRBJ2-1, with 8 bases matching TRBD1. With 3 bases clipped from V and 10 bases from J, the junction kept 6 bases outside the gene matches. CDR1 and CDR2 (germline): SGDLS, YYNGEE. The CDR3 consists of 13 residues.

The chain employs TRBV18 and TRBJ1-1; TRBD1 matches at 8 bases. This CDR3 spans 14 amino acids. V trimming: 6 bases; J trimming: 4 bases; junction bases outside the gene matches: 7. The germline gives CDR1 KGHSH, CDR2 LQKENI. The CDR3 protein is CASSPDRVGTEAFF. The CDR3 region has the DNA TGTGCCAGCTCCCCGGACAGGGTCGGCACTGAAGCTTTCTTT.

The chain has TRBV10-1 and TRBJ2-5; the match to TRBD1 covers 10 bases. Germline values: CDR1 WNHNN, CDR2 SYGVQD (reference sequence). The ends lost 8 bases at V and 1 base at J; junction bases unmatched: 7. This CDR3 has 15 amino acids. The CDR3 bases are TGCGCCAGCTCCGGGACAGGGGCCACCCAAGAGACCCAGTACTTC. As protein: CASSGTGATQETQYF.

The V gene is TRBV28, the J gene TRBJ1-2; D ambiguous. The CDR3 sequence is 15 residues long. Trimming removed 4 bases from V and 4 bases from J, with 16 bases in between. Looked up from germline, CDR1 is MDHEN and CDR2 is SYDVKM. This CDR3 reads CASSSGLAAAYGYTF. For the CDR3, the DNA is TGTGCCAGCAGTTCCGGACTTGCGGCCGCCTATGGCTACACCTTC.

The rearrangement links TRBV5-1 to TRBJ2-1; TRBD2 might be the D (6 bases). This CDR3 comprises 13 residues. Germline-derived CDR1 and CDR2 are SGHRS and YFSETQ. The V and J ends lost 6 bases and 6 bases respectively, with 13 bases between them. The CDR3 DNA reads TGCGCCAGCACCGTCGGGGGAGGCAATGAGCAGTTCTTC. Its protein product is CASTVGGGNEQFF.

V and J are TRBV27 and TRBJ2-6, with D unclear. V was clipped by 4 bases and J by 0 bases, with 7 bases between them. This CDR3 is built from 15 residues. The germline gives CDR1 MNHEY, CDR2 SMNVEV (reference sequence). CDR3 loop: CASSSEVSGANVLTF. CDR3 coding DNA: TGTGCCAGCAGTTCAGAGGTCTCTGGGGCCAACGTCCTGACTTTC.

J is TRBJ2-3 and V is TRBV10-3; TRBD2 matches 7 bases. CDR3 length: 14 residues. Germline V gives CDR1 ENHRY, CDR2 SYGVKD. Trimming removed 6 bases from V and 4 bases from J; junction bases left unmatched: 7. CDR3 nucleotides: TGTGCCATCAGGCGGGAGAGTGGTGCAGATACGCAGTATTTT. Protein product: CAIRRESGADTQYF.

The rearrangement joins TRBV6-1 to TRBJ2-7, with 13 bases aligning to TRBD2. The V and J ends lost 5 bases and 2 bases, in that order; junction bases with no gene match: 3. This CDR3 has 15 residues. In germline, CDR1 is MNHNS, CDR2 SASEGT. CDR3 bases: TGTGCCAGCAGTCGGACTAGCGGGAGTCCCTACGAGCAGTACTTC. Residues: CASSRTSGSPYEQYF.